This is a list of T cell receptor beta chains from one sample in a study of CD8 T cells in ankylosing spondylitis. One entry per CDR3 protein, called by TCRdb with MiXCR from the 5' RACE reads. The sample lists around 18,000 distinct CDR3 sequences, under 8.5% occurring once. The sequenced sample was blood. These receptors came from a male donor with ankylosing spondylitis or in good health (not recorded which). Each CDR3 is given with its conserved first and last residue. A D gene is named only where the DNA matches it firmly. Size is omitted from some rows. Given values are once, few, many or a class for expanded clones.

j_gene: TRBJ2-2; len: 15; d_gene: NA; abundance: many; v_gene: TRBV7-2; CDR3aa: CASSSQTGNTGELFF; CDR3nt: TGTGCCAGCAGCTCACAGACAGGGAACACCGGGGAGCTGTTTTTT
j_gene: TRBJ2-1; len: 15; d_gene: TRBD2; abundance: NA; v_gene: TRBV5-1; CDR3aa: CASSLGLAGKNEQFF; CDR3nt: TGCGCCAGCAGCTTGGGACTAGCGGGAAAGAATGAGCAGTTCTTC
j_gene: TRBJ1-5; len: 14; d_gene: NA; abundance: many; v_gene: TRBV7-2; CDR3aa: CASSIGVGDQPQHF; CDR3nt: TGTGCCAGCAGTATAGGCGTAGGGGACCAGCCCCAGCATTTT
j_gene: TRBJ1-5; len: 14; d_gene: NA; abundance: NA; v_gene: TRBV20-1; CDR3aa: CSAGREVSNQPQHF; CDR3nt: TGCAGTGCTGGCAGGGAGGTGAGCAATCAGCCCCAGCATTTT
j_gene: TRBJ2-6; len: 14; d_gene: NA; abundance: many; v_gene: TRBV5-1; CDR3aa: CASSPISGANVLTF; CDR3nt: TGCGCCAGCAGCCCCATCTCTGGGGCCAACGTCCTGACTTTC
j_gene: TRBJ2-7; len: 12; d_gene: NA; abundance: many; v_gene: TRBV12-3/TRBV12-4; CDR3aa: CASRQQGFEQYF; CDR3nt: TGTGCCAGCAGACAACAGGGCTTCGAGCAGTACTTC
j_gene: TRBJ1-3; len: 15; d_gene: NA; abundance: many; v_gene: TRBV20-1; CDR3aa: CSASGAGGSGNTIYF; CDR3nt: TGCAGTGCCTCCGGGGCCGGGGGTTCTGGAAACACCATATATTTT
j_gene: TRBJ1-1; len: 18; d_gene: TRBD1; abundance: few; v_gene: TRBV12-3/TRBV12-4; CDR3aa: CASSPRDRGLEENTEAFF; CDR3nt: TGTGCCAGCAGTCCCCGGGACAGGGGGCTGGAGGAGAACACTGAAGCTTTCTTT
j_gene: TRBJ1-5; len: 15; d_gene: NA; abundance: few; v_gene: TRBV7-2; CDR3aa: CASSLYSGSNQPQHF; CDR3nt: TGTGCCAGCAGCTTATACTCCGGAAGCAATCAGCCCCAGCATTTT
j_gene: TRBJ1-5; len: 14; d_gene: NA; abundance: few; v_gene: TRBV12-3/TRBV12-4; CDR3aa: CASSPGNPGQPQHF; CDR3nt: TGTGCCAGCAGTCCCGGGAACCCAGGGCAGCCCCAGCATTTT
j_gene: TRBJ1-4; len: 14; d_gene: NA; abundance: many; v_gene: TRBV20-1; CDR3aa: CSASGTATNEKLFF; CDR3nt: TGCAGTGCTAGTGGTACAGCTACTAATGAAAAACTGTTTTTT
j_gene: TRBJ1-1; len: 14; d_gene: NA; abundance: few; v_gene: TRBV10-3; CDR3aa: CAISEPGRDTEAFF; CDR3nt: TGTGCCATCAGTGAGCCGGGCAGGGACACTGAAGCTTTCTTT
j_gene: TRBJ2-1; len: 11; d_gene: NA; abundance: many; v_gene: TRBV30; CDR3aa: CAWGPYNEQFF; CDR3nt: TGTGCCTGGGGGCCCTACAATGAGCAGTTCTTC
j_gene: TRBJ2-6; len: 18; d_gene: NA; abundance: NA; v_gene: TRBV6-5; CDR3aa: CASSYSRQGISGANVLTF; CDR3nt: TGTGCCAGCAGTTACTCGAGGCAGGGGATCTCTGGGGCCAACGTCCTGACTTTC